This TCR beta chain was sequenced for a study of T-cell reconstitution after alpha-beta-depleted transplantation in children. Unique molecular identifiers tagged the TCRbeta library. MiXCR, applied by TCRdb to the PCR reads, yields one record per CDR3 protein. The sample lists about 1,000,000 distinct CDR3 sequences; less than 30% were seen once. The germline V gene has CDR1 SEHNR and CDR2 FQNEAQ (reference sequence). The CDR3 consists of 16 residues. V dropped 2 bases and J dropped 5 bases, with 16 bases sitting between them. This clonotype was detected a few times. The sample in question was PBMCs, mostly from graft donor cells, obtained 360 days after TCRalphabeta/CD19-depleted stem cell transplant. This receptor was taken from a boy in the first two years of life who had a stem cell transplant for SCID, so the T cells may come from the graft donor. The V gene is TRBV7-9, the J gene TRBJ2-1; D perhaps matches TRBD1 (5 bases). The CDR3 loop reads CASSLITVRADNEQFF. CDR3 sequence (DNA): TGTGCCAGCAGCTTAATTACGGTCAGGGCAGACAATGAGCAGTTCTTC.